Listed here is a single TCR beta chain. Antigen unknown. Germline V gene lookup returns CDR1 LNHDA and CDR2 SQIVND (reference sequence). This CDR3 contains 14 residues. Trimming pared 7 bases from V and 0 bases from J, leaving 7 bases between. The entry originates in a study of cytomegalovirus exposure and HLA in healthy donors. Study-level points and caveats: Most TCR sequences proved rare, with some public TCRs found in many donors.

Generated by immunoSEQ multiplex PCR, the TCRdb table keeps only in-frame clones and is missing some. The repertoire holds about 140,000 clones, with 70% to 90% as singletons. This TCR derives from a woman aged 25-40 years in good health and CMV-seronegative. The rearrangement links TRBV19 to TRBJ1-6; D gene unclear. Sequencing was carried out using PBMCs. CDR3 residues: CASTRSSYNSPLHF. The CDR3 nucleotides read TGTGCCAGTACCCGGAGCTCCTATAATTCACCCCTCCACTTT.